This T cell receptor (beta chain) was documented in a study of blood T cell repertoires in COVID-19. CDR3 length equals 14 residues. Germline loops: CDR1 SGHDT, CDR2 YYEEEE. The trim removed 1 base at V and 3 bases at J, leaving 3 bases unmatched. This clone was counted a single time. Per the original data handling: Estimated nucleated cell counts came from reference gene primer amplification. Repertoires were generated with immunoSEQ multiplex PCR, while TCRdb's copy carries only in-frame clones and drops some. V, J and clone size derive from that table, while D and trimming were established from the DNA sequence. The sample has about 300,000 clones, about 84% seen once.

The chain joins TRBV5-6 to TRBJ1-2; 7 bases line up with TRBD1. The sequenced sample was peripheral blood. The sequence was collected from a woman between 45 and 65 years old with acute or convalescent COVID-19. The CDR3 bases are TGTGCCAGCAGCTTGAGGGGGCGCGACTATGGCTACACCTTC. It encodes CASSLRGRDYGYTF.